A selection of T cell receptor beta chains follows, all from one sample in a study of cytomegalovirus exposure and HLA in healthy donors. Data came from immunoSEQ multiplex PCR; TCRdb stores just in-frame clones and leaves some out. The table has about 120,000 clones, around 89% seen once; the top ten hold about 6%. Sequencing was done on a sample of PBMCs. These receptors originate from a woman aged 18-29 years in good health and CMV-seropositive. Both conserved end residues are part of each CDR3. A D gene is named only where the DNA matches it firmly. Expanded clones are given a class, and other clones once, few, many or no size at all.

>-|14|TRBV5-5|-|TRBJ1-1
CASSSGLMNTEAFF
TGTGCCAGCAGTTCAGGGTTAATGAACACTGAAGCTTTCTTT
>-|14|TRBV19|TRBD1|TRBJ2-7
CASSIRTGAHEQYF
TGTGCCAGTAGTATAAGGACAGGGGCACACGAGCAGTACTTC
>-|14|TRBV4-3|-|TRBJ2-7
CASSQDLEGYEQYF
TGCGCCAGCAGCCAAGATCTGGAGGGGTACGAGCAGTACTTC
>-|15|TRBV5-4|TRBD1|TRBJ1-2
CASSLKTGDLWGYTF
TGTGCCAGCAGCCTGAAGACAGGGGACCTATGGGGCTACACCTTC
>once|16|TRBV6-5|-|TRBJ1-2
CASSYLARGGRNGYTF
TGTGCCAGCAGTTACTTAGCCCGGGGAGGGCGTAATGGCTACACCTTC
>-|19|TRBV9|TRBD1|TRBJ2-5
CASSALTGTGAGIQETQYF
TGTGCCAGCAGCGCCCTGACCGGGACAGGGGCGGGTATACAAGAGACCCAGTACTTC
>-|15|TRBV5-8|TRBD1|TRBJ1-3
CASSVDRHPGNTIYF
TGTGCCAGCAGCGTGGACAGGCATCCTGGAAACACCATATATTTT
>-|14|TRBV11-2|TRBD1|TRBJ1-6
CASSRDRVNSPLHF
TGTGCCAGCAGCCGAGACAGGGTCAATTCACCCCTCCACTTT
>-|16|TRBV4-1|-|TRBJ1-2
CASSQDPNRVDYGYTF
TGCGCCAGCAGCCAAGACCCAAACAGGGTTGACTATGGCTACACCTTC
>-|11|TRBV29-1|-|TRBJ2-1
CSVVRYNEQFF
TGCAGCGTTGTACGGTACAATGAGCAGTTCTTC
>-|15|TRBV15|TRBD1|TRBJ1-2
CASHDTGQGIYGYTF
TGTGCCAGTCACGATACGGGACAGGGGATCTATGGCTACACCTTC
>-|12|TRBV6-5|-|TRBJ1-2
CASSRQGYGYTF
TGTGCCAGCAGCCGGCAGGGTTATGGCTACACCTTC
>few|15|TRBV25-1|-|TRBJ2-7
CASSEFSQGSYEQYF
TGTGCCAGCAGTGAATTTTCCCAGGGCTCCTACGAGCAGTACTTC
>-|13|TRBV6-4|-|TRBJ1-1
CASSAEENTEAFF
TGTGCCAGCAGTGCAGAAGAGAACACTGAAGCTTTCTTT
>-|15|TRBV21-1|-|TRBJ1-5
CASSKGQGRRQPQHF
TGTGCCAGCAGCAAAGGACAGGGGAGACGTCAGCCCCAGCATTTT
>-|15|TRBV9|-|TRBJ1-1
CASSNLAGGNTEAFF
TGTGCCAGCAGCAACCTCGCCGGGGGGAACACTGAAGCTTTCTTT
>-|13|TRBV18|-|TRBJ2-6
CASSLSGANVLTF
TGTGCCAGCTCCCTCTCTGGGGCCAACGTCCTGACTTTC
>-|17|TRBV19|TRBD1|TRBJ1-6
CASSIGRTGAYNSPLHF
TGTGCCAGTAGTATTGGACGGACAGGGGCCTATAATTCACCCCTCCACTTT
>few|15|TRBV6-1|TRBD1|TRBJ2-2
CASSNRDRHTGELFF
TGTGCCAGCAGTAACCGGGACAGACACACCGGGGAGCTGTTTTTT
>-|20|TRBV23-1|TRBD2|TRBJ2-7
CASSRPSGRKDGLAVPEQYF
TGCGCCAGCAGTCGCCCAAGTGGCAGAAAGGATGGACTAGCGGTGCCCGAGCAGTACTTC
>-|11|TRBV20-1|-|TRBJ2-5
CSANPTGTQYF
TGCAGTGCTAACCCCACAGGGACCCAGTACTTC
>-|15|TRBV7-2|TRBD1|TRBJ1-5
CASSRRTGGNQPQHF
TGTGCCAGCAGCCGTCGGACAGGGGGCAATCAGCCCCAGCATTTT
>many|14|TRBV4-1|TRBD1|TRBJ2-1
CASSQVDRDGEQFF
TGCGCCAGCAGCCAAGTGGACAGGGACGGTGAGCAGTTCTTC
>-|16|TRBV5-4|TRBD2|TRBJ2-3
CASSSGLAGRRDTQYF
TGTGCCAGCAGCTCGGGACTAGCGGGTCGTAGAGATACGCAGTATTTT
>-|13|TRBV4-2|-|TRBJ1-2
CASSQADSYGYTF
TGTGCCAGCAGCCAAGCTGACTCCTATGGCTACACCTTC
>-|15|TRBV5-1|-|TRBJ2-1
CASSLGAVGLNEQFF
TGCGCCAGCAGCTTGGGGGCGGTAGGACTCAATGAGCAGTTCTTC
>-|16|TRBV7-2|-|TRBJ2-7
CASSLGGDYASYEQYF
TGTGCCAGCAGCTTAGGAGGCGATTACGCCTCCTACGAGCAGTACTTC
>-|14|TRBV5-6|-|TRBJ2-7
CASSRTVGPYEQYF
TGTGCCAGCAGTCGGACAGTAGGACCCTACGAGCAGTACTTC
>-|14|TRBV5-1|-|TRBJ2-7
CASSNNRDTYEQYF
TGCGCCAGCAGCAACAACAGGGATACCTACGAGCAGTACTTC
>-|14|TRBV19|-|TRBJ1-2
CASSTGTPQGGYTF
TGTGCCAGTAGTACGGGGACACCCCAAGGGGGCTACACCTTC